This T cell receptor beta chain was captured in a study of T cells in Graves' hyperthyroidism and ophthalmopathy. General study points: The blood repertoire included most of the expanded thyroid clonotypes above 0.001. A median 6.5 months before onset, the model predicted ophthalmopathy.

TCR beta CDR3 regions were amplified from RNA transcripts. TCR CDR3 regions were first amplified by RT-PCR with HTBI primers. TCRdb recomputed calls from the multiplex PCR reads with MiXCR, one row per CDR3 protein. The sample holds 400,000 or so distinct CDR3 sequences, 14% seen once. This clonotype was seen repeatedly, ten times or more. What it binds is unknown. The germline gives CDR1 LGHDT, CDR2 YNNKEL (reference sequence). This CDR3 has 15 residues. With 0 bases clipped from V and 7 bases from J, the junction kept 6 bases outside the gene matches. The diagnostic basis comprised clinical symptoms, serum thyroxine and TRAb, thyroid ultrasound and orbital computed tomography.

This TCR derives from a woman younger than 45 with Graves' ophthalmopathy. This chain links TRBV3-1 with TRBJ1-5; 7 nucleotides match TRBD1. Sequencing input: blood. In nucleotides, the CDR3 is TGTGCCAGCAGCCAAGAGCCGACAGGGCGGCAGCCCCAGCATTTT. Residues: CASSQEPTGRQPQHF.